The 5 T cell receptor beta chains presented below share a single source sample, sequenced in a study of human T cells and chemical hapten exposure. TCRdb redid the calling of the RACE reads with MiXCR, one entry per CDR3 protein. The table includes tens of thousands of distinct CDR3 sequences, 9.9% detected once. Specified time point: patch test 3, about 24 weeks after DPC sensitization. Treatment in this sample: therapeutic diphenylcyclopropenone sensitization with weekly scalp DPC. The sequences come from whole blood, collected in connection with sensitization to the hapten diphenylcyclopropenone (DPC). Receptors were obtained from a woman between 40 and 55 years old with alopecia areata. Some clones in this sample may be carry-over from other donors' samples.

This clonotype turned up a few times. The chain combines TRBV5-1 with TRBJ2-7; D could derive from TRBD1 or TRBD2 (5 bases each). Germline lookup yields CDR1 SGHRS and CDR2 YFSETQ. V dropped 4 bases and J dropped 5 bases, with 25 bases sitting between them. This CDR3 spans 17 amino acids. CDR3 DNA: TGCGCCAGCAGCCTGGTGGACCGGGACCTCCCTCACCACGAGCAGTACTTC. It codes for CASSLVDRDLPHHEQYF.

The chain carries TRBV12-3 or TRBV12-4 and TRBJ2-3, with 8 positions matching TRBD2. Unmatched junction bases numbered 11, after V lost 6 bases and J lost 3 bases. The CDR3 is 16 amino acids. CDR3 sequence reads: CASSRRGGRGTDTQYF. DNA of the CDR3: TGTGCCAGCAGCCGCCGGGGGGGACGGGGGACAGATACGCAGTATTTT.

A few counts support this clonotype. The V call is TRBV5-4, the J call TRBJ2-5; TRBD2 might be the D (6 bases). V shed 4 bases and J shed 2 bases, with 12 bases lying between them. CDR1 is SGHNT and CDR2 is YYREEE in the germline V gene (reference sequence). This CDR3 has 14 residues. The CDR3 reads CASSPGDLQETQYF. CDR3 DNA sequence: TGTGCCAGCAGCCCGGGGGACTTACAAGAGACCCAGTACTTC.

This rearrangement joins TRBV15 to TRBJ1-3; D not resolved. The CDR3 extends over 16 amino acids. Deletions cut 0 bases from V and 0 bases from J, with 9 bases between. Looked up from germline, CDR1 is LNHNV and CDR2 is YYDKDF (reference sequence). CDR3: CATSRDRSGSGNTIYF. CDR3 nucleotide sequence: TGTGCCACCAGCAGAGATCGCAGCGGCTCTGGAAACACCATATATTTT.

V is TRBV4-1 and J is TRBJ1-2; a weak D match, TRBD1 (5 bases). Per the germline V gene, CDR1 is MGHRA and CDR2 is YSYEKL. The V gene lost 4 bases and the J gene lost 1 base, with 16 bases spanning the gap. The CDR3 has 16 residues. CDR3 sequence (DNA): TGCGCCAGCAGCCCAGCGGCAGGGAGCCTTAACTATGGCTACACCTTC. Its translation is CASSPAAGSLNYGYTF.